Sequencing of this T cell receptor (beta chain) was carried out in a study of blood T cell repertoires in COVID-19. Here immunoSEQ multiplex PCR was the method, and the copy in TCRdb shows in-frame clones only, minus some. The sample shows roughly 260,000 clones, around nine tenths of them seen only once. Germline CDR1 and CDR2: SGHTA and FQGNSA. The CDR3 covers 14 residues. Trimming removed 3 bases from V and 1 base from J, with 6 bases in between. The sequence derives from a middle-aged man who had recovered from COVID-19. Sequencing input: peripheral blood. The chain employs TRBV7-2 and TRBJ2-2; the D gene is possibly TRBD1 (6 bases). The CDR3 DNA follows: TGTGCCAGCAGCTTGGACAGGAACACCGGGGAGCTGTTTTTT. It translates to CASSLDRNTGELFF.